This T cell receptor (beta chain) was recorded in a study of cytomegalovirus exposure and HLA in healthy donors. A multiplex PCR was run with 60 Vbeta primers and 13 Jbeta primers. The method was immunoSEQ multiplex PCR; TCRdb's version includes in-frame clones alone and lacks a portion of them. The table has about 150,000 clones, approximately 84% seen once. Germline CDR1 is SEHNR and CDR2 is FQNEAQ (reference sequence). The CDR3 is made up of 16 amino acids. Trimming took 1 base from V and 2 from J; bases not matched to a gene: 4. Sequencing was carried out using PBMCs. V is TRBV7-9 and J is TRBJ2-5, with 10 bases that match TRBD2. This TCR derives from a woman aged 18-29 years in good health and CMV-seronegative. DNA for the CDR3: TGTGCCAGCAGCTTAGGAGCGACTAGCGGGCAAGAGACCCAGTACTTC. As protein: CASSLGATSGQETQYF.